Sequencing of this T cell receptor (beta chain) was carried out in a study of T-cell reconstitution after alpha-beta-depleted transplantation in children. Overall study results and limits: Newly made T cells mostly supplied T-cell counts and diversity one year after transplant. Where some patients showed high TCRbeta diversity at day 60, it came from recipient T cells and thymic progenitors that had survived.

V was shortened by 1 base and J by 12 bases, with 5 bases between the two germline ends. The CDR3 runs to 11 residues. Germline V gives CDR1 KGHDR, CDR2 SFDVKD. This clonotype was detected many times. The target antigen is unknown. Library preparation (for TCRbeta) was performed with unique molecular identifiers. TCRdb itself ran the PCR reads through MiXCR, one entry per CDR3 protein. The repertoire holds 200,000 or so distinct CDR3 sequences, with around 5.9% as singletons. V and J are TRBV24-1 and TRBJ2-2; D gene unclear. The specimen was PBMCs, collected before TCRalphabeta/CD19-depleted stem cell transplant. The receptor was derived from a girl under two years old with combined immunodeficiency, due to receive a stem cell transplant. The CDR3 sequence: CATSDFQKLFF. The CDR3 bases are TGTGCCACCAGTGATTTTCAGAAGCTGTTTTTT.